This passage covers 15 T cell receptor beta chains from one sample sequenced in a study of cytomegalovirus exposure and HLA in healthy donors (dated by TCRdb to about 2017). Receptor libraries were prepared by the immunoSEQ multiplex PCR assay. TCRdb's version of the immuneACCESS table is confined to in-frame rearrangements and falls short of the full clone set. An unresolved V gene accounts for under half of the shortfall where checked; the remainder is of unknown origin. This sample is represented by 220,000 or so clones; approximately 88% of them were singletons. The biggest ten clones account for more than 13% of the sample. Sequencing used PBMCs. The receptors originated from a woman aged 25 to 39 in good health and CMV-seropositive.

The rearrangement joins TRBV5-4 to TRBJ2-5; D ambiguous. CDR3 length equals 13 residues. The V gene lost 4 bases and the J gene lost 3 bases, with 10 bases spanning the gap. Germline V gene sequence: CDR1 SGHNT, CDR2 YYREEE (reference sequence). As DNA, the CDR3 is TGTGCCAGCAGCCCTGATATCGAAGAGACCCAGTACTTC. Translated: CASSPDIEETQYF.

This sequence joins TRBV6-5 and TRBJ2-5, with 8 nucleotides matching TRBD2. CDR3 size: 14 residues. V shed 6 bases and J 5 bases; nucleotides not matched to a gene: 8. Germline CDR1 is MNHEY and CDR2 is SVGAGI. The CDR3 DNA reads TGTGCCAGCAGCCACGGGGGGGCTGGGGAGACCCAGTACTTC. As protein: CASSHGGAGETQYF.

This chain links TRBV10-1 with TRBJ2-7; TRBD2 aligns across 7 bases. There are 15 residues in the CDR3. Looked up from germline, CDR1 is WNHNN and CDR2 is SYGVQD (reference sequence). The V gene end was trimmed by 5 bases and the J gene end by 4 bases; junction bases not matched to a gene: 11. The CDR3 DNA reads TGCGCCAGCAGTAACGCTCGGGAGGATTCTTACGAGCAGTACTTC. Translated, it gives CASSNAREDSYEQYF.

The rearrangement uses TRBV4-1 and TRBJ2-3, with TRBD2 identical over 11 bases. The CDR3 is 17 amino acids. CDR1 MGHRA and CDR2 YSYEKL come from the germline V gene. Losses at the gene ends were 1 base for V and 2 bases for J; bases not matched to a gene: 5. CDR3 protein: CASSQGASGRPTDTQYF. The DNA of the CDR3 is TGCGCCAGCAGCCAAGGGGCTAGCGGGAGGCCCACAGATACGCAGTATTTT.

The rearrangement links TRBV4-1 to TRBJ2-7, with 8 positions matching TRBD2. The germline V gene encodes CDR1 MGHRA and CDR2 YSYEKL. Trimming removed 0 bases from V and 2 bases from J; junction bases left unmatched: 3. The CDR3 covers 15 residues. CDR3 region: CASSQDISGTYEQYF. The CDR3 DNA sequence: TGCGCCAGCAGCCAAGATATTAGCGGGACCTACGAGCAGTACTTC.

With respect to this clone: The sample contains more than one DNA sequence encoding this CDR3. The V and J genes are TRBV29-1 and TRBJ1-3; no reliable D call. The CDR3 contains 12 residues. In germline, CDR1 is SQVTM, CDR2 ANQGSEA. Trimming shortened V by 6 bases and J by 3 bases, and 9 bases separated the two germline ends. CDR3: CSVAGDGNTIYF. Here the CDR3 DNA reads TGCAGCGTCGCCGGTGATGGAAACACCATATATTTT.

The rearrangement joins TRBV5-1 to TRBJ1-4; D is ambiguous. The germline V and J ends were trimmed by 5 bases and 0 bases, with 8 bases remaining between them. The length of the CDR3 is 14 residues. Germline CDR1 SGHRS, CDR2 YFSETQ. This CDR3 reads CASSPRTTNEKLFF. DNA for the CDR3: TGCGCCAGCAGTCCCCGGACAACTAATGAAAAACTGTTTTTT.

This chain joins TRBV10-1 and TRBJ2-1; 16 bases line up with TRBD2. Germline V gene sequence: CDR1 WNHNN, CDR2 SYGVQD (reference sequence). The CDR3 is 21 amino acids. Unmatched junction bases numbered 14, after V lost 0 bases and J lost 6 bases. CDR3 nucleotide sequence: TGCGCCAGCAGTGAGTCTGTGGGACTAGCGGGAGGGGACGCTCGTTCCAATGAGCAGTTCTTC. Its protein is CASSESVGLAGGDARSNEQFF.

The chain carries TRBV19 and TRBJ2-3, with 13 bases matching TRBD2. V dropped 6 bases and J dropped 6; count of bases not matched to a gene: 12. CDR3 size: 17 residues. CDR1 LNHDA and CDR2 SQIVND come from the germline V gene (reference sequence). The CDR3 sequence is CASSLTLAGGPTDTQYF. In nucleotides, the CDR3 is TGTGCCAGTAGCCTCACACTAGCGGGAGGGCCAACGGATACGCAGTATTTT.

The V call is TRBV6-5, the J call TRBJ2-1; 8 bases fit TRBD2. Trimming removed 5 bases from V and 7 bases from J; junction bases left unmatched: 7. Looked up from germline, CDR1 is MNHEY and CDR2 is SVGAGI. This CDR3 is 14 amino acids long. The DNA of the CDR3 is TGTGCCAGCAGTAGCGCGGGAGGCGAAAATGAGCAGTTCTTC. Translating it yields CASSSAGGENEQFF.

The chain carries TRBV2 and TRBJ2-5, with 7 bases aligning to TRBD2. The CDR3 spans 15 residues. V was clipped by 7 bases and J by 11 bases; unmatched bases: 19. CDR1 and CDR2 (germline): SNHLY, FYNNEI. The CDR3 DNA follows: TGTGCCAGCATCCCAGGGAGGGCTAGCGCCACGCTTCAGTACTTC. This gives the protein CASIPGRASATLQYF.

The chain employs TRBV27 and TRBJ2-7, with 8 bases lining up with TRBD2. With 3 bases clipped from V and 4 bases from J, the junction kept 5 bases outside the gene matches. The CDR3 length is 14 residues. In germline, CDR1 is MNHEY, CDR2 SMNVEV (reference sequence). The CDR3 nucleotides read TGTGCCAGCAGTTTGGCGGGAGGACCGTACGAGCAGTACTTC. Translating it yields CASSLAGGPYEQYF.

The V and J genes are TRBV5-6 and TRBJ2-5; D gene uncertain. Germline V gives CDR1 SGHDT, CDR2 YYEEEE. This CDR3 comprises 13 residues. V lost 2 bases and J 1 base, leaving 6 bases between the germline ends. Here the CDR3 DNA reads TGTGCCAGCAGCTTTTCAGTCCAAGAGACCCAGTACTTC. It specifies CASSFSVQETQYF.

The V call is TRBV4-3, the J call TRBJ2-2, with unresolved D. The CDR3 contains 14 residues. Germline assignment: CDR1 LGHNA and CDR2 YSLEER. V was clipped by 0 bases and J by 3 bases, with 5 bases between them. The CDR3 DNA reads as TGCGCCAGCAGCCAAGAGGCGTACACCGGGGAGCTGTTTTTT. This sequence encodes CASSQEAYTGELFF.

The chain uses TRBV5-4 and TRBJ2-7; 7 nucleotides agree with TRBD1. Germline V gene lookup returns CDR1 SGHNT and CDR2 YYREEE (reference sequence). With 0 bases clipped from V and 2 bases from J, the junction kept 8 bases outside the gene matches. The CDR3 is made up of 16 amino acids. As DNA, the CDR3 is TGTGCCAGCAGCTTGGGAGTCGACAGGGCAACCTACGAGCAGTACTTC. It yields the protein CASSLGVDRATYEQYF.